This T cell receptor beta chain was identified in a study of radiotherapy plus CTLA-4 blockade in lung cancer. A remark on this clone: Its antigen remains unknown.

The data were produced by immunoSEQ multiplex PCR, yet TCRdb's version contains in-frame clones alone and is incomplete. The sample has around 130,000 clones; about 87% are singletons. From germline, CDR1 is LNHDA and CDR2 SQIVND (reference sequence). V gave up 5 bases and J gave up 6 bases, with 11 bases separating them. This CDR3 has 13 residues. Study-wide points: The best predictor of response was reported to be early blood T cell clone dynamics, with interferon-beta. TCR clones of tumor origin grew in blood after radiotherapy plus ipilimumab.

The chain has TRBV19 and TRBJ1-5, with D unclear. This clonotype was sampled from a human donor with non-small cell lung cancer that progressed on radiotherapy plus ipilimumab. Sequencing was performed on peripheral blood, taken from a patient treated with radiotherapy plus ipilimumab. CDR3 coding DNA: TGTGCCAGTAGTTATAAAGCCGGTCAGCCCCAGCATTTT. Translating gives CASSYKAGQPQHF.